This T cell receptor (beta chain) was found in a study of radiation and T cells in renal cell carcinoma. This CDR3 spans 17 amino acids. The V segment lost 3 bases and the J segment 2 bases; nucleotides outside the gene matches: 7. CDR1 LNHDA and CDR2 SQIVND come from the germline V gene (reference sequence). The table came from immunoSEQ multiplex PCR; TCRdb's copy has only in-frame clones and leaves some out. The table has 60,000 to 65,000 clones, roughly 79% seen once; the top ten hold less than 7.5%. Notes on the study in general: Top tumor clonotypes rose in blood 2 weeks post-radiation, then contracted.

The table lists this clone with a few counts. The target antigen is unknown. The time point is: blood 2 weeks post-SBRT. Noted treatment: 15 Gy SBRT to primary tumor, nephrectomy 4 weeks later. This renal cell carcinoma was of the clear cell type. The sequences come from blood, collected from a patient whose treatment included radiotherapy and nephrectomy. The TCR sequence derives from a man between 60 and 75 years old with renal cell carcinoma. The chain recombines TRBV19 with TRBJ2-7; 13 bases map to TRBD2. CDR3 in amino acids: CASSIKWGLAGTYEQYV. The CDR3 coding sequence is TGTGCCAGTAGTATTAAGTGGGGACTAGCGGGAACCTACGAGCAGTACGTC.